This TCR beta chain was retrieved from a study of OX40 agonist ivuxolimab in advanced cancers. Overall study results and limits: Fewer expanded clones were found on average in CD4+ than in CD8+ T cells.

Comments on this clone: Antigen unknown.

CDR1 and CDR2 (germline): MNHNS, SASEGT. This CDR3 is 12 amino acids long. V lost 6 bases to trimming and J lost 8 bases, with 11 bases between them. Profiled with immunoSEQ multiplex PCR; TCRdb holds only in-frame clones, not every one. The table lists about 98,000 clones, 85% to 95% of them singletons. This clonotype was obtained from an adult with an advanced solid tumor such as melanoma, head and neck, liver or kidney cancer. The chain employs TRBV6-1 and TRBJ2-4; a weak D match, TRBD2 (6 bases). The material was CD4+ or CD8+ T cells sorted from blood, obtained in a trial of the OX40 agonist ivuxolimab. The CDR3 protein is CASRKERDIQYF. The DNA for the CDR3 is TGTGCCAGCAGAAAGGAGCGGGACATTCAGTACTTC.